This TCR beta chain was observed in a study of T cell responses to AZD1222 COVID-19 vaccine. Clones were read by immunoSEQ multiplex PCR, and TCRdb kept only the in-frame ones, dropping some. The sample records about 150,000 clones, approximately 90% being singletons. This TCR was sampled from an adult in good health. The input for sequencing was peripheral blood, taken on day 0 of AZD1222 vaccination.

The CDR3, as DNA: TGTGCCAGCAGTGAAGCCCCCGGGACAGGGGGTTACGAGCAGTACTTC. Translating gives CASSEAPGTGGYEQYF. V and J are TRBV2 and TRBJ2-7; TRBD1 matches 11 bases. Germline CDR1 and CDR2: SNHLY and FYNNEI. This CDR3 is 16 amino acids long. V trimming: 0 bases; J trimming: 4 bases; junction bases outside the gene matches: 5.